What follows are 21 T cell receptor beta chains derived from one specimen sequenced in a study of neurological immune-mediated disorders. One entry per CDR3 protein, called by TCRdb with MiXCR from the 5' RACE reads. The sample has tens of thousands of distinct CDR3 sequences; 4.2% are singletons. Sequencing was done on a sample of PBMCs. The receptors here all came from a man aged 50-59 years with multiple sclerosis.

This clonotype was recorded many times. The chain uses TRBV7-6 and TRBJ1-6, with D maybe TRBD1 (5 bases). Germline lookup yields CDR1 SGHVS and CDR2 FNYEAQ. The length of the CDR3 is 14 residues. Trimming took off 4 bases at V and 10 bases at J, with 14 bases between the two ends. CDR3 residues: CASSWGRVGSPLHF. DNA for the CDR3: TGTGCCAGCAGCTGGGGCAGGGTGGGCTCACCCCTCCACTTT.

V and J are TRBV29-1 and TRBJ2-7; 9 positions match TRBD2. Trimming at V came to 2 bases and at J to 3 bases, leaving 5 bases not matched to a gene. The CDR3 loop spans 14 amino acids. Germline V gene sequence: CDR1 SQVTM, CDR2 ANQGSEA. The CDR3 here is CSVERREGLYEQYF. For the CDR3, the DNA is TGCAGCGTTGAAAGGCGGGAGGGCCTCTACGAGCAGTACTTC.

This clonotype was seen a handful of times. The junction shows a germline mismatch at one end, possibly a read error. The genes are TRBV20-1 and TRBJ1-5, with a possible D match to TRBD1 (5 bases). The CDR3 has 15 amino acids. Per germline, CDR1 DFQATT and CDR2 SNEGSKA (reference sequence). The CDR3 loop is CSARVGGMSGQPQNF. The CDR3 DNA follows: TGCAGTGCCCGCGTGGGGGGTATGAGCGGTCAGCCCCAGAATTTT.

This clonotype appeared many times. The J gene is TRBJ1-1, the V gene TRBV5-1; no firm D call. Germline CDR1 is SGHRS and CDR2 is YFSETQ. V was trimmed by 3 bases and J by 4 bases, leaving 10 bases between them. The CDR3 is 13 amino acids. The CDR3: CASSYIWATEAFF. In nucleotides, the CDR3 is TGCGCCAGCAGCTACATTTGGGCCACTGAAGCTTTCTTT.

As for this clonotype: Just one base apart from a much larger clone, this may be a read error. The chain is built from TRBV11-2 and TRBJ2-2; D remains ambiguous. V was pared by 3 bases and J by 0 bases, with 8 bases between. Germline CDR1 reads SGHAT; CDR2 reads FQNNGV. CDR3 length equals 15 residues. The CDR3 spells CASSLAASNTGELFF. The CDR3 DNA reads TGTGCCAGCAGCTTGGCGGCCTCGAACACCGGGGAGCTGTTTTTT.

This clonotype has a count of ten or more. The CDR3 DNA reads as TGTGCCAGCAGCTTATATGGGGGAACCACAGATACGCAGTATTTT. Its protein product is CASSLYGGTTDTQYF. J is TRBJ2-3 and V is TRBV11-3; possibly TRBD1 or TRBD2 for D (5 bases each). The germline V gene encodes CDR1 SGHNT and CDR2 YENEEA. The CDR3 sequence is 15 residues long. The V and J ends lost 2 bases and 2 bases respectively, with 11 bases between them.

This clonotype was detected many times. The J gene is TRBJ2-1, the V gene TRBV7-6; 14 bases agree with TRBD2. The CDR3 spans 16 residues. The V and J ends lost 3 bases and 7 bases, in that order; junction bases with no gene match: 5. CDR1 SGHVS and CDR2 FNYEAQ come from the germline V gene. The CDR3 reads CASSLTSGGVWNEQFF. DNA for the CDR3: TGTGCCAGCAGCTTGACTAGCGGGGGGGTATGGAATGAGCAGTTCTTC.

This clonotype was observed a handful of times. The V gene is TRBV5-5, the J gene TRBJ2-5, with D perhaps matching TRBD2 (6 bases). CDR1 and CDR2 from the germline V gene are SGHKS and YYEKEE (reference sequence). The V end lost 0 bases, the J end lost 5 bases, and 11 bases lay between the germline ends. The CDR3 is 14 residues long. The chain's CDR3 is CASSLGGEVETQYF. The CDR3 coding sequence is TGTGCCAGCAGCTTGGGCGGGGAGGTGGAGACCCAGTACTTC.

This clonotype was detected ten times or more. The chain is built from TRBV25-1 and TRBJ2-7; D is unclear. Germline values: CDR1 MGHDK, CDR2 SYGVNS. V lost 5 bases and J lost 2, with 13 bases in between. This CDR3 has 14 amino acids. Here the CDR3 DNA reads TGTGCCAGCAGTCTCGGATCCGGCGCCTACGAGCAGTACTTC. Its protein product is CASSLGSGAYEQYF.

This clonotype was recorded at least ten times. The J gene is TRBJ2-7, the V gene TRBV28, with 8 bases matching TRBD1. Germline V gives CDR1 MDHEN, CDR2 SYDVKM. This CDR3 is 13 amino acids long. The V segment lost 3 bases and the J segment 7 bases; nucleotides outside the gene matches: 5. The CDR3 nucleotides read TGTGCCAGCAGTTTCAGGGGGCGCAGAGAGCAGTACTTC. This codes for CASSFRGRREQYF.

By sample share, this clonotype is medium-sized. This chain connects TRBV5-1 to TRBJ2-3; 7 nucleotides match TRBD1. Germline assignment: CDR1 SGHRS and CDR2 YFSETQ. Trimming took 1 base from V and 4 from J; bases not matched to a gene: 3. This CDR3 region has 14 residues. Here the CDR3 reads CASSLPQGADTQYF. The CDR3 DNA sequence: TGCGCCAGCAGCTTGCCCCAGGGGGCAGATACGCAGTATTTT.

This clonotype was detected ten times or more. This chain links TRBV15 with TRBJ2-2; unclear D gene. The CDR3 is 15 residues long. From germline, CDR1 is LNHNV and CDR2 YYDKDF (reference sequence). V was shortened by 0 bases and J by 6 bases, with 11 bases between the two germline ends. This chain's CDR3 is CATSRDEKWAGELFF. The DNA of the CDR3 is TGTGCCACCAGCAGAGATGAGAAGTGGGCCGGGGAGCTGTTTTTT.

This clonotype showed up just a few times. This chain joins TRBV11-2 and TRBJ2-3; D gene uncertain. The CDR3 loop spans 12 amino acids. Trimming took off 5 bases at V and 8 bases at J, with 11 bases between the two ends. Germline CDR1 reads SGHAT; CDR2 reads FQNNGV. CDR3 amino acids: CASSPPSGTQYF. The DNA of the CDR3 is TGTGCCAGCAGCCCCCCCTCGGGTACGCAGTATTTT.

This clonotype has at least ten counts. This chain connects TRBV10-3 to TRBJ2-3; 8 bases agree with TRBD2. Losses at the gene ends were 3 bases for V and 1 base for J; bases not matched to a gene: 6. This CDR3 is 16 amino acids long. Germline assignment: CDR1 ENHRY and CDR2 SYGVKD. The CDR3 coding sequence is TGTGCCATCAGTGAATCAACTAGCGGCCGCACAGATACGCAGTATTTT. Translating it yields CAISESTSGRTDTQYF.

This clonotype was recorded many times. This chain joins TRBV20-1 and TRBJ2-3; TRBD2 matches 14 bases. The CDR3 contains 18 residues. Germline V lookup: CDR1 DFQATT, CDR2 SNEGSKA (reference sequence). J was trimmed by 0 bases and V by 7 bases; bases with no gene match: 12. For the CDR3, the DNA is TGCAGTGTCAGCGGGACTAGCGGGAGAATATATAGCACAGATACGCAGTATTTT. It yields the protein CSVSGTSGRIYSTDTQYF.

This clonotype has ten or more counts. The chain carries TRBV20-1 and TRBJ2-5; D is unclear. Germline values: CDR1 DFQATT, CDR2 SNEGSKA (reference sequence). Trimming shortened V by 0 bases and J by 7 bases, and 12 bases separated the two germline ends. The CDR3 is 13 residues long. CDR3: CSAREGRSWTQYF. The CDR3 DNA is TGCAGTGCTAGAGAAGGACGGTCCTGGACCCAGTACTTC.

The CDR3 bases are TGTGCCAGCAGCCCCTTCTGGGCTAGCGGGAGTGCAGATACGCAGTATTTT. Protein product: CASSPFWASGSADTQYF. The chain has TRBV28 and TRBJ2-3, with TRBD2 matching over 10 bases. Germline-derived CDR1 and CDR2 are MDHEN and SYDVKM. After removal of 6 bases from V and 4 bases from J, the junction contained 13 bases not matched to a gene. CDR3 length: 17 amino acids.

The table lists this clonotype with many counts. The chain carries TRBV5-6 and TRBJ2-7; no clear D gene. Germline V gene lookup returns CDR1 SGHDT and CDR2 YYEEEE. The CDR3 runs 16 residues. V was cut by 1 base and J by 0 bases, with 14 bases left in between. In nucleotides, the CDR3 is TGTGCCAGCAGCTTGATTGGCCCGGACGGCTCCTACGAGCAGTACTTC. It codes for CASSLIGPDGSYEQYF.

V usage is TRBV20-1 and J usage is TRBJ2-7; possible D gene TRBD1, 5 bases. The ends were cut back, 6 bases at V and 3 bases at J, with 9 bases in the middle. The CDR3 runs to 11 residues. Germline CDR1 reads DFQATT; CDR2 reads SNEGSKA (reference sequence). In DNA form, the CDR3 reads TGCAGTGCGGACGGACACTACGAGCAGTACTTC. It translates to CSADGHYEQYF.

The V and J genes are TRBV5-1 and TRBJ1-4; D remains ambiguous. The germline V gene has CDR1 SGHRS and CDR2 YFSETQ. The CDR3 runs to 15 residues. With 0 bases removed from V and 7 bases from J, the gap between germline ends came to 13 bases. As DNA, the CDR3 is TGCGCCAGCAGCTTGGAACTGGGTACCGCTGAAAAACTGTTTTTT. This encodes CASSLELGTAEKLFF. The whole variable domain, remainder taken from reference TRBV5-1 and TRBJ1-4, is KAGVTQTPRYLIKTRGQQVTLSCSPISGHRSVSWYQQTPGQGLQFLFEYFSETQRNKGNFPGRFSGRQFSNSRSEMNVSTLELGDSALYLCASSLELGTAEKLFFGSGTQLSVL.

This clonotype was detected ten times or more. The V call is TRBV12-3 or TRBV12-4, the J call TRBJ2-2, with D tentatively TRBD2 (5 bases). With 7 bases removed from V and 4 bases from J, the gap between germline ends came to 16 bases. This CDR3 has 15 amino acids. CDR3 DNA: TGTGCCAGCACCTTGAGTAGCCGGGGCACCGGGGAGCTGTTTTTT. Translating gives CASTLSSRGTGELFF.